The 18 T cell receptor beta chains below all came from one sample that was sequenced in a study of shared T cell receptors in the human thymus. Generated by immunoSEQ multiplex PCR, the TCRdb table keeps only in-frame clones and is missing some. Of about 540,000 clones listed, about 84% are singletons. These data were likewise used in another study, on human thymus T cells.

The specimen sequenced was thymocytes. The receptors were sampled from a boy under two years old with a congenital heart defect.

The chain uses TRBV12-5 and TRBJ2-7, with TRBD1 as a possible D gene (6 bases). Germline V gene lookup returns CDR1 LGHNT and CDR2 FRNRAP. The V gene lost 4 bases and the J gene lost 2 bases, with 12 bases spanning the gap. The CDR3 totals 14 residues. CDR3 protein: CASGSRGTTYEQYF. CDR3 nucleotide sequence: TGTGCTAGTGGTTCCAGGGGTACCACCTACGAGCAGTACTTC.

The gene calls are TRBV18 and TRBJ2-7; TRBD1 aligns across 7 bases. The V and J ends lost 1 base and 5 bases, in that order; junction bases with no gene match: 2. Germline assignment: CDR1 KGHSH and CDR2 LQKENI. CDR3 length: 13 residues. DNA for the CDR3: TGTGCCAGCTCACCACGAGGGGGCCACGAGCAGTACTTC. The encoded protein is CASSPRGGHEQYF.

The chain is built from TRBV6-5 and TRBJ2-2, with a possible D match to TRBD1 (8 bases). Germline V gives CDR1 MNHEY, CDR2 SVGAGI. The CDR3 is 15 amino acids. Trimming cost V 5 bases and J 5 bases, with 15 bases left between them. CDR3 sequence: CASSQKQGGTGELFF. The CDR3 coding sequence is TGTGCCAGCAGTCAAAAACAGGGGGGGACCGGGGAGCTGTTTTTT.

The V gene is TRBV6-4, the J gene TRBJ2-5; D is uncertain. The CDR3 runs to 12 residues. CDR1 is MRHNA, CDR2 SNTAGT, per germline. V was shortened by 8 bases and J by 5 bases, with 12 bases between the two germline ends. The CDR3 here is CASPDSGETQYF. The CDR3, as DNA: TGTGCCAGCCCCGATTCCGGGGAGACCCAGTACTTC.

The chain employs TRBV27 and TRBJ2-1, with TRBD2 matching over 8 bases. V lost 2 bases to trimming and J lost 2 bases; unmatched junction nucleotides: 17. CDR3 length equals 20 residues. Germline loops: CDR1 MNHEY, CDR2 SMNVEV (reference sequence). The CDR3 bases are TGTGCCAGCAGTTTAATCTTAATACTTAGCGGGAAGGTAGCCTACAATGAGCAGTTCTTC. This codes for CASSLILILSGKVAYNEQFF.

The CDR3 sequence: CASSQEEGGTIYF. The CDR3 region has the DNA TGTGCCAGCAGCCAAGAAGAGGGAGGCACCATATATTTT. The chain has TRBV14 and TRBJ1-3; D remains unclear. The germline V gene has CDR1 SGHDN and CDR2 FVKESK. This CDR3 comprises 13 residues. V shed 0 bases and J shed 9 bases, with 9 bases lying between them.

The chain combines TRBV7-2 with TRBJ2-1; TRBD1 is a possible D gene (6 bases). Trimming pared 5 bases from V and 4 bases from J, leaving 12 bases between. The CDR3 sequence is 14 residues long. The germline gives CDR1 SGHTA, CDR2 FQGNSA. The CDR3 spells CASSHRQAYNEQFF. The CDR3 coding sequence is TGTGCCAGCAGCCATAGACAGGCGTACAATGAGCAGTTCTTC.

This chain connects TRBV15 to TRBJ1-5; the D is unclear. This CDR3 contains 16 residues. The V end lost 0 bases, the J end lost 2 bases, and 11 bases lay between the germline ends. Per germline, CDR1 LNHNV and CDR2 YYDKDF (reference sequence). This chain's CDR3 is CATSRDRREGNQPQHF. CDR3 DNA: TGTGCCACCAGCAGAGATCGCAGAGAGGGCAATCAGCCCCAGCATTTT.

The CDR3 region is CASSQVIGVSPWRPHYEQYF. CDR3 nucleotides: TGCGCCAGCAGCCAAGTCATAGGGGTGTCTCCCTGGCGGCCCCACTACGAGCAGTACTTC. This chain links TRBV4-3 with TRBJ2-7, with a tentative D call TRBD1 (5 bases). This CDR3 has 20 amino acids. Looked up from germline, CDR1 is LGHNA and CDR2 is YSLEER. V was pared by 1 base and J by 3 bases, with 28 bases between.

This clone was counted a single time. The chain combines TRBV30 with TRBJ2-2, with D perhaps TRBD2 (6 bases). Germline V gives CDR1 GTSNPN, CDR2 SVGIG (reference sequence). With 4 bases removed from V and 4 bases from J, the gap between germline ends came to 10 bases. The length of the CDR3 is 13 residues. In DNA, the CDR3 is TGTGCCTGGAAGACTAGAAGCACCGGGGAGCTGTTTTTT. The encoded protein is CAWKTRSTGELFF.

The chain links TRBV5-1 to TRBJ2-1; D is perhaps TRBD2 (5 bases). CDR1 and CDR2 from the germline V gene are SGHRS and YFSETQ. This CDR3 contains 15 residues. Trimming took off 4 bases at V and 0 bases at J, with 11 bases between the two ends. The CDR3 DNA follows: TGCGCCAGCAGCCCCCCCCGGGGCTCCTACAATGAGCAGTTCTTC. It specifies CASSPPRGSYNEQFF.

V is TRBV7-9 and J is TRBJ2-3; 8 nucleotides agree with TRBD2. The length of the CDR3 is 17 residues. Trimming cost V 5 bases and J 6 bases; bases outside gene matches: 16. The germline V gene encodes CDR1 SEHNR and CDR2 FQNEAQ (reference sequence). In nucleotides, the CDR3 is TGTGCCAGCAGCCTGGAGTGGACTAGCAGTGCGGGGGATACGCAGTATTTT. Its translation: CASSLEWTSSAGDTQYF.

In its sample, this clone was seen a few times. The chain recombines TRBV6-1 with TRBJ1-3; D not resolved. The length of the CDR3 is 13 residues. The germline V and J ends were trimmed by 5 bases and 4 bases, with 9 bases remaining between them. Germline CDR1 is MNHNS and CDR2 is SASEGT. CDR3 nucleotides: TGTGCCAGCAGTCCCCTATGGGGAAACACCATATATTTT. Translation gives CASSPLWGNTIYF.

The CDR3 loop reads CASSQDRGHLAKNIQYF. Here the CDR3 DNA reads TGCGCCAGCAGCCAAGATCGAGGCCACCTAGCCAAAAACATTCAGTACTTC. The chain couples TRBV4-3 to TRBJ2-4; D gene unclear. CDR1 and CDR2 (germline): LGHNA, YSLEER. V lost 0 bases and J 0 bases, leaving 12 bases between the germline ends. CDR3 length: 17 amino acids.

V and J are TRBV6-5 and TRBJ2-7, with TRBD2 matching over 7 bases. J was trimmed by 1 base and V by 10 bases; bases with no gene match: 10. Germline-derived CDR1 and CDR2 are MNHEY and SVGAGI. The CDR3 covers 14 residues. The CDR3 is CATPRREGSYEQYF. The CDR3 nucleotides read TGTGCCACCCCCCGGAGGGAGGGGTCCTACGAGCAGTACTTC.

The gene calls are TRBV6-5 and TRBJ2-1; TRBD1 aligns across 10 bases. With 6 bases clipped from V and 7 bases from J, the junction kept 6 bases outside the gene matches. CDR3 length: 14 amino acids. Per germline, CDR1 MNHEY and CDR2 SVGAGI. The chain's CDR3 is CASSHDRGLNEQFF. The CDR3 nucleotides are TGTGCCAGCAGCCACGACAGGGGGCTAAATGAGCAGTTCTTC.

J is TRBJ2-7 and V is TRBV2; 9 positions agree with TRBD1. Trimming took 1 base from V and 3 from J; bases not matched to a gene: 10. Germline CDR1 reads SNHLY; CDR2 reads FYNNEI. The CDR3 consists of 17 residues. The CDR3 DNA is TGTGCCAGCAGTGAAGGGAACAAACAGGGGGCCCTCTACGAGCAGTACTTC. It yields the protein CASSEGNKQGALYEQYF.

This rearrangement joins TRBV7-2 to TRBJ2-7, with TRBD2 identical over 13 bases. The CDR3 covers 16 residues. With V trimmed by 3 bases and J by 0 bases, 2 bases remained unmatched. CDR1 and CDR2 (germline): SGHTA, FQGNSA. CDR3 coding DNA: TGTGCCAGCAGCTTGGGACTAGCGGGAAACTCCTACGAGCAGTACTTC. It yields the protein CASSLGLAGNSYEQYF.